These T cell receptor beta chains were read from a single sample in a study of cytomegalovirus exposure and HLA in healthy donors. This table comes from immunoSEQ multiplex PCR, and its TCRdb copy is limited to in-frame clones, with some not included. The profile shows about 100,000 clones, 81% of them singletons. The sequencing sample was made of PBMCs. These receptors came from a woman aged 70-85 years in good health and CMV-seropositive. The CDR3 runs from the conserved cysteine through the conserved F or W. The D gene is left open where the match is weak. Not all rows give a size; the values are once, few, many and, for expanded clones, a class.

D gene: TRBD2
clone size: .
J gene: TRBJ2-6
V gene: TRBV28
CDR3 protein: CASRYGTSGRSGANVLTF
CDR3 DNA: TGTGCCAGCAGGTACGGGACTAGCGGGAGATCTGGGGCCAACGTCCTGACTTTC

D gene: .
clone size: .
J gene: TRBJ2-7
V gene: TRBV18
CDR3 protein: CASSSDRNSYEQYF
CDR3 DNA: TGTGCCAGCTCATCTGACAGGAACTCCTACGAGCAGTACTTC

D gene: .
clone size: .
J gene: TRBJ2-1
V gene: TRBV6-1
CDR3 protein: CASSRGNEQFF
CDR3 DNA: TGTGCCAGCAGCAGGGGCAATGAGCAGTTCTTC

D gene: .
clone size: .
J gene: TRBJ2-6
V gene: TRBV30
CDR3 protein: CAWSIHSGANVLTF
CDR3 DNA: TGTGCCTGGAGTATACACTCTGGGGCCAACGTCCTGACTTTC

D gene: TRBD2
clone size: .
J gene: TRBJ2-3
V gene: TRBV11-3
CDR3 protein: CASSPGTSGSTDTQYF
CDR3 DNA: TGTGCCAGCAGCCCTGGGACTAGCGGCAGCACAGATACGCAGTATTTT

D gene: .
clone size: .
J gene: TRBJ2-2
V gene: TRBV21-1
CDR3 protein: CASSGLAVQNTGELFF
CDR3 DNA: TGTGCCAGCAGTGGACTAGCGGTTCAAAACACCGGGGAGCTGTTTTTT

D gene: TRBD2
clone size: .
J gene: TRBJ2-3
V gene: TRBV5-1
CDR3 protein: CASSPGTSGPTDTQYF
CDR3 DNA: TGCGCCAGCAGCCCTGGGACTAGCGGACCCACAGATACGCAGTATTTT

D gene: TRBD1
clone size: .
J gene: TRBJ2-4
V gene: TRBV28
CDR3 protein: CASRPGTGGAAKNIQYF
CDR3 DNA: TGTGCCAGCAGACCCGGCACAGGGGGCGCGGCCAAAAACATTCAGTACTTC

D gene: TRBD1
clone size: .
J gene: TRBJ1-2
V gene: TRBV9
CDR3 protein: CASSVVDRGNNGYTF
CDR3 DNA: TGTGCCAGCAGCGTCGTCGACAGGGGGAATAATGGCTACACCTTC

D gene: TRBD1
clone size: .
J gene: TRBJ2-5
V gene: TRBV5-1
CDR3 protein: CASSSGQGETQYF
CDR3 DNA: TGCGCCAGCAGTTCTGGACAGGGGGAGACCCAGTACTTC

D gene: .
clone size: .
J gene: TRBJ2-7
V gene: TRBV21-1
CDR3 protein: CASSKEEDGRWPYEQYF
CDR3 DNA: TGTGCCAGCAGCAAAGAGGAGGACGGTAGATGGCCTTACGAGCAGTACTTC

D gene: .
clone size: once
J gene: TRBJ2-7
V gene: TRBV19
CDR3 protein: CASSIAGVFSEQYF
CDR3 DNA: TGTGCCAGTAGTATTGCAGGGGTATTTAGCGAGCAGTACTTC

D gene: .
clone size: .
J gene: TRBJ1-6
V gene: TRBV5-4
CDR3 protein: CASSLQGYNSPLHF
CDR3 DNA: TGTGCCAGCAGCCTACAGGGCTATAATTCACCCCTCCACTTT

D gene: TRBD1
clone size: .
J gene: TRBJ1-1
V gene: TRBV28
CDR3 protein: CASSLQGQGNTEAFF
CDR3 DNA: TGTGCCAGCAGTTTACAGGGACAGGGAAACACTGAAGCTTTCTTT

D gene: TRBD2
clone size: .
J gene: TRBJ2-7
V gene: TRBV19
CDR3 protein: CASNSGTPYEQYF
CDR3 DNA: TGTGCCAGCAATAGCGGGACGCCCTACGAGCAGTACTTC

D gene: TRBD2
clone size: .
J gene: TRBJ2-5
V gene: TRBV6-1
CDR3 protein: CAISETGREVQETQYF
CDR3 DNA: TGTGCCATCAGTGAGACGGGGCGGGAGGTACAAGAGACCCAGTACTTC

D gene: TRBD1
clone size: .
J gene: TRBJ1-2
V gene: TRBV6-6
CDR3 protein: CASIQWTGANYGYTF
CDR3 DNA: TGTGCCAGCATCCAATGGACAGGAGCTAACTATGGCTACACCTTC

D gene: .
clone size: .
J gene: TRBJ1-2
V gene: TRBV21-1
CDR3 protein: CASSKDASGDGYTF
CDR3 DNA: TGTGCCAGCAGCAAAGATGCGTCTGGAGATGGCTACACCTTC

D gene: .
clone size: .
J gene: TRBJ2-1
V gene: TRBV7-2
CDR3 protein: CASSVFTYNEQFF
CDR3 DNA: TGTGCCAGCAGCGTGTTTACCTACAATGAGCAGTTCTTC

D gene: TRBD1
clone size: .
J gene: TRBJ2-1
V gene: TRBV27
CDR3 protein: CASKGAGPINNEQFF
CDR3 DNA: TGTGCCAGCAAGGGGGCAGGGCCTATTAACAATGAGCAGTTCTTC

D gene: TRBD1
clone size: .
J gene: TRBJ2-1
V gene: TRBV5-1
CDR3 protein: CASSSGTGGAYNEQFF
CDR3 DNA: TGCGCCAGCAGCTCCGGGACAGGAGGCGCCTACAATGAGCAGTTCTTC

D gene: TRBD2
clone size: .
J gene: TRBJ2-3
V gene: TRBV19
CDR3 protein: CASSISGRVGDTQYF
CDR3 DNA: TGTGCCAGTAGCATTAGCGGGAGAGTAGGAGATACGCAGTATTTT

D gene: .
clone size: .
J gene: TRBJ2-3
V gene: TRBV19
CDR3 protein: CASSIHSVASTDTQYF
CDR3 DNA: TGTGCCAGTAGTATACACTCCGTAGCTAGCACAGATACGCAGTATTTT

D gene: .
clone size: few
J gene: TRBJ2-3
V gene: TRBV5-4
CDR3 protein: CASSWRARQISTDTQYF
CDR3 DNA: TGTGCCAGCAGCTGGAGGGCTCGACAGATAAGCACAGATACGCAGTATTTT

D gene: TRBD2
clone size: .
J gene: TRBJ2-1
V gene: TRBV5-6
CDR3 protein: CASSLGLAANEQFF
CDR3 DNA: TGTGCCAGCAGCTTGGGACTAGCGGCTAATGAGCAGTTCTTC

D gene: .
clone size: .
J gene: TRBJ2-7
V gene: TRBV5-1
CDR3 protein: CASSLSPGNPSYEQYF
CDR3 DNA: TGCGCCAGCAGCTTATCCCCGGGGAACCCCTCCTACGAGCAGTACTTC

D gene: .
clone size: .
J gene: TRBJ1-3
V gene: TRBV9
CDR3 protein: CASSSVGGAGNTIYF
CDR3 DNA: TGTGCCAGCAGCTCAGTCGGGGGGGCTGGAAACACCATATATTTT

D gene: .
clone size: few
J gene: TRBJ1-4
V gene: TRBV4-1
CDR3 protein: CASSQGDSANEKLFF
CDR3 DNA: TGCGCCAGCAGCCAAGGAGATTCGGCTAATGAAAAACTGTTTTTT

D gene: TRBD1
clone size: .
J gene: TRBJ1-5
V gene: TRBV19
CDR3 protein: CASKGQDSQPQHF
CDR3 DNA: TGTGCCAGTAAAGGACAGGACAGTCAGCCCCAGCATTTT

D gene: TRBD1
clone size: .
J gene: TRBJ2-7
V gene: TRBV11-3
CDR3 protein: CASSRDRDYEQYF
CDR3 DNA: TGTGCCAGCAGCCGGGACAGGGACTACGAGCAGTACTTC

D gene: TRBD2
clone size: few
J gene: TRBJ2-5
V gene: TRBV11-2
CDR3 protein: CASSLVTSGRGGRETQYF
CDR3 DNA: TGTGCCAGCAGCTTAGTAACTAGCGGGAGAGGGGGACGAGAGACCCAGTACTTC

D gene: .
clone size: few
J gene: TRBJ2-7
V gene: TRBV2
CDR3 protein: CASGRTFLVDEQYF
CDR3 DNA: TGTGCCAGCGGAAGGACTTTCCTGGTAGACGAGCAGTACTTC

D gene: .
clone size: .
J gene: TRBJ2-5
V gene: TRBV19
CDR3 protein: CASSIAETQYF
CDR3 DNA: TGTGCCAGTAGTATCGCGGAGACCCAGTACTTC

D gene: .
clone size: .
J gene: TRBJ2-1
V gene: TRBV6-6
CDR3 protein: CASSSPGGRNEQFF
CDR3 DNA: TGTGCCAGCAGTTCCCCCGGGGGTAGAAATGAGCAGTTCTTC

D gene: .
clone size: .
J gene: TRBJ1-1
V gene: TRBV29-1
CDR3 protein: CSVARRANTEAFF
CDR3 DNA: TGCAGCGTTGCGCGGCGGGCGAACACTGAAGCTTTCTTT